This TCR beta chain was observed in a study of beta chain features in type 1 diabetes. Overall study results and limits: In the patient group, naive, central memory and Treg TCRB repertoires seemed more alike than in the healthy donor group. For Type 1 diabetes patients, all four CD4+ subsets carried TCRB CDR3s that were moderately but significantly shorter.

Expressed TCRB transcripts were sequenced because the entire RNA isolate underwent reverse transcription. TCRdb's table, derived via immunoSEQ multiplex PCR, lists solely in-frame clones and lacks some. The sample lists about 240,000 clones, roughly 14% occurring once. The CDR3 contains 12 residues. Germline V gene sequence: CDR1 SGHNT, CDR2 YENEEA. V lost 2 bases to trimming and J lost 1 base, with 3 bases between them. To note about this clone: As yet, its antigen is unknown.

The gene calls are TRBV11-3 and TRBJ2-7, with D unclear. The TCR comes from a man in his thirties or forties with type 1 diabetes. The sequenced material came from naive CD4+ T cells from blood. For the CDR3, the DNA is TGTGCCAGCAGCTTATTATCCTACGAGCAGTACTTC. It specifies CASSLLSYEQYF.